The rows below give T cell receptor beta chains drawn from one sample of a study of identical twins. Each CDR3 protein is one row after TCRdb ran MiXCR on the 5' RACE reads. This table holds just over 450,000 distinct CDR3 sequences, approximately 14% found once. These data also formed part of another study, on yellow fever vaccine responses in identical twins.

Sequenced: CD4+ T cells sorted from blood. The receptor set was obtained from a woman aged 18-29 years in good health. Both conserved end residues are part of each CDR3. D genes are given only for firm matches. Size values are once, few and many counts, or a class for expanded clones, and some rows have none.

V,D,size,J,CDR3,DNA
TRBV28,TRBD1,.,TRBJ2-7,CASSSLTRDSSSYEQYF,TGTGCCAGCAGCTCACTTACCCGGGACAGCAGCTCCTACGAGCAGTACTTC
TRBV20-1,TRBD1,few,TRBJ2-3,CSATRQGPHTDTQYF,TGCAGTGCTACCAGACAGGGTCCCCACACAGATACGCAGTATTTT
TRBV6-5,.,many,TRBJ1-5,CASSYSDRGYPQHF,TGTGCCAGCAGTTACTCAGACAGAGGGTATCCCCAGCATTTT
TRBV12-5,.,few,TRBJ2-7,CASDRLAPTTYEQYF,TGTGCTAGTGACCGTTTAGCGCCGACTACCTACGAGCAGTACTTC
TRBV6-2/TRBV6-3,.,.,TRBJ1-1,CASSWVMGARQVGTEAFF,TGTGCCAGCAGTTGGGTTATGGGGGCGCGGCAGGTCGGCACTGAAGCTTTCTTT
TRBV2,.,.,TRBJ2-3,CASSDGARTSTDTQYF,TGTGCCAGCAGTGACGGGGCCCGGACTAGCACAGATACGCAGTATTTT
TRBV6-2/TRBV6-3,.,few,TRBJ2-2,CASSSIGTGELFF,TGTGCCAGCAGTTCTATAGGCACCGGGGAGCTGTTTTTT
TRBV29-1,.,few,TRBJ2-1,CSVAESNSEQFF,TGCAGCGTTGCCGAATCAAACAGTGAGCAGTTCTTC
TRBV29-1,TRBD2,few,TRBJ2-3,CSAGTSGRSVSDTQYF,TGCAGCGCCGGGACTAGCGGGAGGAGTGTCTCAGATACGCAGTATTTT
TRBV6-1,TRBD1,few,TRBJ1-2,CASSEPGQGYGYTF,TGTGCCAGCAGTGAACCGGGACAGGGGTATGGCTACACCTTC
TRBV7-2,TRBD1,.,TRBJ2-7,CASSFTGGGPYEQYF,TGTGCCAGCAGCTTCACAGGGGGCGGCCCCTACGAGCAGTACTTC
TRBV7-3,TRBD2,.,TRBJ2-1,CASSLKAGGSYNEQFF,TGTGCCAGCAGCTTAAAAGCGGGGGGGTCCTACAATGAGCAGTTCTTC
TRBV6-1,TRBD1,.,TRBJ2-3,CATLRDRNTDTQYF,TGTGCCACCCTCCGGGACAGGAACACAGATACGCAGTATTTT
TRBV4-3,TRBD1,.,TRBJ2-5,CASSQELRGGETQYF,TGCGCCAGCAGCCAAGAGCTTAGAGGGGGCGAGACCCAGTACTTC
TRBV28,.,.,TRBJ2-2,CASTELFF,TGTGCCAGCACGGAGCTGTTTTTT
TRBV5-5,.,few,TRBJ2-6,CASSLGPTASGANVLTF,TGTGCCAGCAGCTTAGGGCCGACAGCCTCTGGGGCCAACGTCCTGACTTTC
TRBV7-8,.,.,TRBJ2-7,CASSSNLYEQYF,TGTGCCAGCAGCTCAAACCTATACGAGCAGTACTTC
TRBV4-2,TRBD2,.,TRBJ2-3,CASSQDSAGGRTDTQYF,TGTGCCAGCAGCCAAGATAGTGCGGGGGGCCGCACAGATACGCAGTATTTT
TRBV24-1,.,.,TRBJ2-7,CATSGSPTYEQYF,TGTGCCACCAGCGGGAGTCCTACCTACGAGCAGTACTTC
TRBV3-1,.,.,TRBJ2-3,CASSQAKDRGARDTQYF,TGTGCCAGCAGCCAAGCTAAAGACCGGGGGGCCAGAGATACGCAGTATTTT
TRBV14,TRBD2,.,TRBJ2-1,CASSQRLAANNEQFF,TGTGCCAGCAGCCAGAGACTAGCGGCTAACAATGAGCAGTTCTTC
TRBV3-1,.,few,TRBJ1-2,CASADSLYGYTF,TGTGCCAGCGCCGACAGCCTCTATGGCTACACCTTC
TRBV20-1,.,few,TRBJ2-5,CSASGGETQYF,TGCAGTGCTAGTGGGGGCGAGACCCAGTACTTC
TRBV12-3/TRBV12-4,.,few,TRBJ1-6,CASSIAGSSESSPLHF,TGTGCCAGCAGTATAGCGGGATCCTCAGAGAGTTCACCCCTCCACTTT
TRBV29-1,TRBD1,many,TRBJ2-2,CSVGQGRYTGELFF,TGCAGCGTTGGACAGGGTCGGTACACCGGGGAGCTGTTTTTT
TRBV7-2,.,.,TRBJ2-3,CASSSSRQPLTDTQYF,TGTGCCAGCAGCTCGAGCCGACAGCCTCTCACAGATACGCAGTATTTT
TRBV6-1,.,.,TRBJ2-7,CASSRFGTQDYEQYF,TGTGCCAGCAGTCGTTTCGGGACGCAAGACTACGAGCAGTACTTC
TRBV2,TRBD2,few,TRBJ2-1,CASSVDSGRGDEQFF,TGTGCCAGCAGTGTTGATAGCGGGAGAGGGGATGAGCAGTTCTTC